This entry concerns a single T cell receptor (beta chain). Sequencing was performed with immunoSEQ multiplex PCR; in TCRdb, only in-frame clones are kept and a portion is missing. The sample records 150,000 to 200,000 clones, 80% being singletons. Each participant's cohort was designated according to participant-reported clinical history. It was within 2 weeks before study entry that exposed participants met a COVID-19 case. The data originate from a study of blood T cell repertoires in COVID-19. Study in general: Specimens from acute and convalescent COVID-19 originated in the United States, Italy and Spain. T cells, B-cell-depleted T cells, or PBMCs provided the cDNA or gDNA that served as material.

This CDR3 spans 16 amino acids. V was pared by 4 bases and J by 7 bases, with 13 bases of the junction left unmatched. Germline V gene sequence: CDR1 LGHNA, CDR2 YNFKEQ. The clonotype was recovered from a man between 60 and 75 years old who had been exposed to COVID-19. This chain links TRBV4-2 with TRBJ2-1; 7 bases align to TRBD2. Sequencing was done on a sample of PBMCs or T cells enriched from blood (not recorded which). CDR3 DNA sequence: TGTGCCAGCAGCCCGAGACCCGCGGGACTATGGAATGAGCAGTTCTTC. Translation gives CASSPRPAGLWNEQFF.